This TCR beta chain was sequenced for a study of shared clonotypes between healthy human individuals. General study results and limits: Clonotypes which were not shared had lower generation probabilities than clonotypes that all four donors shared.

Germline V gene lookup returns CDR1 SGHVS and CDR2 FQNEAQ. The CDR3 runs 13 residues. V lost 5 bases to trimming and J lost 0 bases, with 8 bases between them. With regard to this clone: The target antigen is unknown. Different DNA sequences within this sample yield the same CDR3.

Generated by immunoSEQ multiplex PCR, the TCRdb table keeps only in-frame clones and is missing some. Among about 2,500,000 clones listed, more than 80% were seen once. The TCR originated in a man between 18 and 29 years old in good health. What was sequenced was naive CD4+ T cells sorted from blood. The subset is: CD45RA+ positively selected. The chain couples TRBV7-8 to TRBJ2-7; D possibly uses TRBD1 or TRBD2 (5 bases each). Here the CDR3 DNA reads TGTGCCAGCAGCCCTGGGACCTCCTACGAGCAGTACTTC. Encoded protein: CASSPGTSYEQYF. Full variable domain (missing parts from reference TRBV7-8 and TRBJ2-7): GAGVSQSPRYKVAKRGQDVALRCDPISGHVSLFWYQQALGQGPEFLTYFQNEAQLDKSGLPSDRFFAERPEGSVSTLKIQRTQQEDSAVYLCASSPGTSYEQYFGPGTRLTVT.